This T cell receptor beta chain was identified during a study of T-cell memory formation after mild COVID-19. Study-level background: In these data, TCR clusters were largely donor specific. General observations from the study: Memory sampled before infection contained some responding clones, suggesting cross-reactive memory joined.

This clonotype was detected a few times. The antigen remains unidentified. Each CDR3 protein gets one entry after TCRdb re-called the 5' RACE reads with MiXCR. Of 400,000 to 450,000 distinct CDR3 sequences listed, 15% to 20% were seen once; the top ten hold 20% to 25%. The CDR3 extends over 16 amino acids. In germline, CDR1 is SGHDT, CDR2 YYEEEE. V was trimmed by 3 bases and J by 0 bases, leaving 14 bases between them. The origin of this receptor is a young man who had mild COVID-19 (a few samples of this study predate the infection). Cell type and time point are not known. What was sequenced was PBMCs or a T cell subset sorted from them (not recorded which). The V call is TRBV5-6, the J call TRBJ2-3; no definite D call. The CDR3 loop reads CASSSLTLASTDTQYF. The CDR3 bases are TGTGCCAGCAGCTCGCTGACTTTGGCTAGCACAGATACGCAGTATTTT.